The 14 T cell receptor beta chains presented below share a single source sample, sequenced in a study of shared clonotypes between healthy human individuals. Repertoires were generated with immunoSEQ multiplex PCR, while TCRdb's copy carries only in-frame clones and drops some. This table has 2 million to 2.5 million clones, 85% to 95% appearing once. The specimen sequenced was naive CD4+ T cells from PBMCs. Subset reported: CD45RA+ positively selected. Every receptor here comes from a man aged 18 to 30 in good health. Some clones in this sample may be carry-over from other donors' samples.

The chain has TRBV9 and TRBJ2-2, with 10 bases matching TRBD2. The CDR3 is 18 amino acids. Germline loops: CDR1 SGDLS, CDR2 YYNGEE. With V trimmed by 1 base and J by 7 bases, 13 bases remained unmatched. Here the CDR3 DNA reads TGTGCCAGCAGCGTATCGCCCGGAAGCGGGAGGGATAGCGGGGAGCTGTTTTTT. Translating gives CASSVSPGSGRDSGELFF.

The chain links TRBV7-2 to TRBJ2-3; maybe TRBD1 (6 bases). Germline values: CDR1 SGHTA, CDR2 FQGNSA. The CDR3 totals 16 residues. Trimming shortened V by 3 bases and J by 0 bases, and 13 bases separated the two germline ends. CDR3 protein: CASSFAGTSSTDTQYF. CDR3 nucleotide sequence: TGTGCCAGCAGCTTCGCCGGGACATCTAGCACAGATACGCAGTATTTT.

The CDR3 DNA follows: TGCGCCAGCAGCACAATGACTAGCGGGCCTACAGATACGCAGTATTTT. It translates to CASSTMTSGPTDTQYF. J is TRBJ2-3 and V is TRBV5-1; TRBD2 agrees at 10 bases. The CDR3 loop spans 16 amino acids. The V segment lost 4 bases and the J segment 3 bases; nucleotides outside the gene matches: 8. CDR1 SGHRS and CDR2 YFSETQ come from the germline V gene.

The chain employs TRBV7-9 and TRBJ2-4, with D possibly TRBD2 on 5 matching bases. Germline loops: CDR1 SEHNR, CDR2 FQNEAQ (reference sequence). V was clipped by 5 bases and J by 10 bases, with 12 bases between them. This CDR3 is built from 12 residues. DNA for the CDR3: TGTGCCAGCAGCCCCCGAGGGCAGATTCAGTACTTC. Encoded protein: CASSPRGQIQYF.

CDR3 DNA sequence: TGTGCCAGCAGTGAATTGTTCTCGGGGGCGGCGGGCTACACCTTC. Its translation: CASSELFSGAAGYTF. The J gene is TRBJ1-2, the V gene TRBV6-1; D is possibly TRBD1 (6 bases). The V end was cut by 2 bases, the J end by 8 bases, with 18 bases between. Germline V gene sequence: CDR1 MNHNS, CDR2 SASEGT. The CDR3 covers 15 residues.

The chain is built from TRBV27 and TRBJ2-7; possibly TRBD1 or TRBD2 for D (5 bases each). Germline values: CDR1 MNHEY, CDR2 SMNVEV (reference sequence). The V end was cut by 7 bases, the J end by 2 bases, with 15 bases between. The length of the CDR3 is 14 residues. CDR3 region: CASTRSRDAYEQYF. The DNA of the CDR3 is TGTGCCAGCACCAGGTCCCGGGACGCCTACGAGCAGTACTTC.

This clone showed up just once. This CDR3 is also generated by other DNA sequences in the sample. The DNA for the CDR3 is TGCAGCGTTGAATTGAGAAGCGGGAGCTCCTACAATGAGCAGTTCTTC. This translates into CSVELRSGSSYNEQFF. V is TRBV29-1 and J is TRBJ2-1; 8 bases align to TRBD2. V gave up 2 bases and J gave up 0 bases; unmatched junction bases: 6. From germline, CDR1 is SQVTM and CDR2 ANQGSEA. CDR3 length equals 16 residues.

The V gene is TRBV6-5, the J gene TRBJ1-5, with D perhaps TRBD1 (5 bases). This CDR3 has 16 amino acids. The V and J ends lost 3 bases and 2 bases respectively, with 14 bases between them. CDR1 and CDR2 (germline): MNHEY, SVGAGI. CDR3 DNA sequence: TGTGCCAGCAGTTATGGGCGGGGCATGGGCAATCAGCCCCAGCATTTT. It is translated as CASSYGRGMGNQPQHF.

The V call is TRBV7-3, the J call TRBJ1-1, with TRBD1 matching over 8 bases. Germline loops: CDR1 SGHTA, CDR2 FQGTGA. The ends lost 5 bases at V and 3 bases at J; junction bases unmatched: 5. CDR3 length equals 14 residues. The CDR3 loop is CASSITGGYTEAFF. The CDR3 DNA reads TGTGCCAGCAGCATCACAGGGGGATACACTGAAGCTTTCTTT. The full variable domain, in which reference TRBV7-3 and TRBJ1-1 provide the parts outside the CDR3, is GAGVSQTPSNKVTEKGKYVELRCDPISGHTALYWYRQSLGQGPEFLIYFQGTGAADDSGLPNDRFFAVRPEGSVSTLKIQRTERGDSAVYLCASSITGGYTEAFFGQGTRLTVV.

The CDR3 loop reads CASRPQRESTDTQYF. DNA for the CDR3: TGTGCCAGCAGACCCCAGCGGGAGAGCACAGATACGCAGTATTTT. This rearrangement joins TRBV6-5 to TRBJ2-3, with 8 bases identical to TRBD2. In germline, CDR1 is MNHEY, CDR2 SVGAGI. Unmatched junction bases numbered 5, after V lost 6 bases and J lost 0 bases. The CDR3 is made up of 15 amino acids.

A word on this clone: The junction departs from germline at one end; a sequencing error may be responsible. This chain uses TRBV4-1 with TRBJ2-5, with 10 bases fitting TRBD1. The CDR3 runs 16 residues. Germline V CDR1 and CDR2: MGHRA, YSYEKL. The CDR3 DNA sequence: TGCGCCAGCAGCCAAGAGGACAGGGGGGCTCCAGAGGCCCAGTACTTC. This sequence encodes CASSQEDRGAPEAQYF.

In this sample, this clone turned up once. The V call is TRBV5-4, the J call TRBJ2-2, with 7 bases fitting TRBD1. With 0 bases clipped from V and 6 bases from J, the junction kept 14 bases outside the gene matches. In germline, CDR1 is SGHNT, CDR2 YYREEE (reference sequence). This CDR3 has 18 amino acids. Written as DNA, the CDR3 is TGTGCCAGCAGCTTGGAGTTATTGGAACAGGGGATATCCGGGGAGCTGTTTTTT. It yields the protein CASSLELLEQGISGELFF.

This chain uses TRBV28 with TRBJ2-1; D is undetermined. Trimming left V 5 bases short and J 4 bases short, with 18 bases between. The CDR3 extends over 16 amino acids. Germline-derived CDR1 and CDR2 are MDHEN and SYDVKM. CDR3 DNA: TGTGCCAGCAGTCCAATGACCTATCTGGGATACAATGAGCAGTTCTTC. Its protein is CASSPMTYLGYNEQFF.

Of note for this clone: Other DNA sequences within the sample encode an identical CDR3. The chain has TRBV28 and TRBJ2-3; D is possibly TRBD1 or TRBD2 (5 bases each). The CDR3 contains 15 residues. V gave up 5 bases and J gave up 1 base, with 13 bases separating them. Germline V gene lookup returns CDR1 MDHEN and CDR2 SYDVKM. CDR3 sequence: CASSIRGPRTDTQYF. The CDR3 DNA reads as TGTGCCAGCAGTATACGGGGACCACGCACAGATACGCAGTATTTT.